Below are 28 T cell receptor beta chains sequenced from a single sample in a study of cytomegalovirus exposure and HLA in healthy donors. The PCR had 60 Vbeta and 13 Jbeta primers. Repertoires were generated with immunoSEQ multiplex PCR, while TCRdb's copy carries only in-frame clones and drops some. Among around 110,000 clones listed, approximately 81% were seen once. The source material was PBMCs. Receptor source: a man aged 25 to 40 in good health and CMV-seronegative.

The chain uses TRBV19 and TRBJ1-1, with 7 nucleotides matching TRBD1. V lost 9 bases and J lost 0; bases outside the gene matches: 4. The CDR3 contains 13 residues. From germline, CDR1 is LNHDA and CDR2 SQIVND (reference sequence). The CDR3 is CASQGQMNTEAFF. Here the CDR3 DNA reads TGTGCCAGCCAGGGACAGATGAACACTGAAGCTTTCTTT.

This clone has only one observation. The CDR3 is CASSLPLTGGNEQFF. The CDR3 region has the DNA TGTGCCAGCAGCCTCCCGTTAACGGGAGGGAATGAGCAGTTCTTC. The genes are TRBV11-1 and TRBJ2-1, with TRBD2 matching over 8 bases. The V segment lost 5 bases and the J segment 7 bases; nucleotides outside the gene matches: 10. This CDR3 contains 15 residues. Germline V gives CDR1 SGHAT, CDR2 FQDESV (reference sequence).

The rearrangement joins TRBV2 to TRBJ1-1, with 8 bases matching TRBD1. CDR3 length equals 14 residues. V shed 5 bases and J 7 bases; nucleotides not matched to a gene: 9. CDR1 is SNHLY and CDR2 is FYNNEI in the germline V gene. DNA of the CDR3: TGTGCCAGCAGTACTAGACAGGGGAATGTTGAAGCTTTCTTT. It encodes CASSTRQGNVEAFF.

V gene TRBV14 combines with J gene TRBJ1-2; no clear D gene. CDR1 is SGHDN and CDR2 is FVKESK in the germline V gene. CDR3 length: 13 residues. V shed 3 bases and J shed 4 bases, with 9 bases lying between them. Here the CDR3 DNA reads TGTGCCAGCAGCCAGTGGCCATTCTATGGCTACACCTTC. It specifies CASSQWPFYGYTF.

This chain connects TRBV27 to TRBJ2-1; weak D call: TRBD2 (7 bases). Trimming removed 2 bases from V and 12 bases from J, with 17 bases in between. Germline V CDR1 and CDR2: MNHEY, SMNVEV (reference sequence). The CDR3 sequence is 14 residues long. Here the CDR3 reads CASSLGVGGGWQFF. The CDR3, as DNA: TGTGCCAGCAGTTTAGGCGTCGGCGGGGGCTGGCAGTTCTTC.

The chain links TRBV7-8 to TRBJ1-5; no reliable D call. CDR1 and CDR2 (germline): SGHVS, FQNEAQ. The CDR3 is made up of 15 amino acids. V shed 5 bases and J shed 6 bases, with 17 bases lying between them. The DNA for the CDR3 is TGTGCCAGCAGCCCCAGAACAGACGCGCGTCAGCCCCAGCATTTT. Encoded protein: CASSPRTDARQPQHF.

V usage is TRBV4-1 and J usage is TRBJ2-2; D is unclear. Germline V gives CDR1 MGHRA, CDR2 YSYEKL. The CDR3 runs 14 residues. Trimming left V 1 base short and J 6 bases short, with 9 bases between. CDR3 nucleotide sequence: TGCGCCAGCAGCCAAGTGCGAGACTCCGGGGAGCTGTTTTTT. Translated, it gives CASSQVRDSGELFF.

V is TRBV6-1 and J is TRBJ1-2; no clear D gene. The V gene lost 1 base and the J gene lost 0 bases, with 9 bases spanning the gap. The CDR3 covers 15 residues. CDR1 MNHNS and CDR2 SASEGT come from the germline V gene. The CDR3 sequence: CASSEGRHPNYGYTF. CDR3 coding DNA: TGTGCCAGCAGTGAAGGTCGACACCCTAACTATGGCTACACCTTC.

This clone was found a few times. J is TRBJ1-1 and V is TRBV10-3, with D possibly matching TRBD1 (5 bases). The germline V and J ends were trimmed by 10 bases and 6 bases, with 12 bases remaining between them. This CDR3 contains 11 residues. CDR1 ENHRY and CDR2 SYGVKD come from the germline V gene. Here the CDR3 DNA reads TGTGCCACGCATGGGGCCTCTGAAGCTTTCTTT. It specifies CATHGASEAFF.

This clone was seen only a few times. The chain joins TRBV19 to TRBJ2-2; 7 bases agree with TRBD1. This CDR3 has 19 residues. The V segment lost 3 bases and the J segment 4 bases; nucleotides outside the gene matches: 17. In germline, CDR1 is LNHDA, CDR2 SQIVND (reference sequence). CDR3 sequence reads: CASSMAPIQGYSGTGELFF. For the CDR3, the DNA is TGTGCCAGTAGTATGGCCCCCATACAGGGGTACTCGGGCACCGGGGAGCTGTTTTTT.

The genes are TRBV7-9 and TRBJ2-2; weak D call: TRBD2 (5 bases). Germline-derived CDR1 and CDR2 are SEHNR and FQNEAQ (reference sequence). The CDR3 is 14 amino acids. With 7 bases removed from V and 13 bases from J, the gap between germline ends came to 22 bases. The CDR3: CASTIFVTLGGLFF. CDR3 coding DNA: TGTGCCAGCACCATTTTTGTTACCCTCGGAGGGCTGTTTTTT. The full variable domain, its missing parts supplied by reference TRBV7-9 and TRBJ2-2, is DTGVSQNPRHKITKRGQNVTFRCDPISEHNRLYWYRQTLGQGPEFLTYFQNEAQLEKSRLLSDRFSAERPKGSFSTLEIQRTEQGDSAMYLCASTIFVTLGGLFFGEGSRLTVL.

The rearrangement links TRBV28 to TRBJ1-1, with D possibly being TRBD1 (5 bases). Germline values: CDR1 MDHEN, CDR2 SYDVKM. This CDR3 is built from 14 residues. The V gene lost 7 bases and the J gene lost 2 bases, with 14 bases spanning the gap. CDR3 protein: CASTLETANTEAFF. For the CDR3, the DNA is TGTGCCAGCACGCTGGAGACAGCCAACACTGAAGCTTTCTTT.

This chain uses TRBV19 with TRBJ2-1, with 9 bases matching TRBD1. J lost 8 bases, V lost 3 bases, and 2 bases had no gene match. Germline-derived CDR1 and CDR2 are LNHDA and SQIVND (reference sequence). The CDR3 is made up of 13 amino acids. For the CDR3, the DNA is TGTGCCAGTAGTATCACAGGGGGCTATGAGCAGTTCTTC. This codes for CASSITGGYEQFF.

This chain links TRBV18 with TRBJ2-3; D might be TRBD1 (5 bases). The ends were cut back, 2 bases at V and 2 bases at J, with 14 bases in the middle. Looked up from germline, CDR1 is KGHSH and CDR2 is LQKENI. The CDR3 runs 16 residues. In nucleotides, the CDR3 is TGTGCCAGCTCACCATTTGACAGACCTCCCACAGATACGCAGTATTTT. Protein product: CASSPFDRPPTDTQYF.

The rearrangement links TRBV10-3 to TRBJ1-5; tentative D call: TRBD1 (5 bases). Deletions cut 3 bases from V and 2 bases from J, with 11 bases between. Germline V gene lookup returns CDR1 ENHRY and CDR2 SYGVKD. CDR3 length: 15 amino acids. The DNA for the CDR3 is TGTGCCATCAGTGAACGGGGGAATGGCAATCAGCCCCAGCATTTT. Translated: CAISERGNGNQPQHF.

CDR3 DNA: TGTGCCAGCAGCTTGGGTACAGAAGAGACCCAGTACTTC. Translating it yields CASSLGTEETQYF. The J gene is TRBJ2-5, the V gene TRBV5-4, with D hard to call. This CDR3 has 13 amino acids. The germline V gene encodes CDR1 SGHNT and CDR2 YYREEE (reference sequence). The V end lost 0 bases, the J end lost 3 bases, and 6 bases lay between the germline ends. Based on the CDR3 plus reference TRBV5-4 and TRBJ2-5, the full variable domain is ETGVTQSPTHLIKTRGQQVTLRCSSQSGHNTVSWYQQALGQGPQFIFQYYREEENGRGNFPPRFSGLQFPNYSSELNVNALELDDSALYLCASSLGTEETQYFGPGTRLLVL.

This chain uses TRBV6-9 with TRBJ2-7; D perhaps matches TRBD2 (5 bases). CDR1 and CDR2 from the germline V gene are MNHGY and SVAAGI. The CDR3 is 13 amino acids. V was trimmed by 1 base and J by 4 bases, leaving 8 bases between them. The DNA of the CDR3 is TGTGCCAGCAGTTATTGGACTGAATACGAGCAGTACTTC. Translation gives CASSYWTEYEQYF.

The rearrangement joins TRBV5-1 to TRBJ2-3, with TRBD2 matching 8 bases. CDR1 and CDR2 from the germline V gene are SGHRS and YFSETQ. The CDR3 consists of 17 residues. V shed 2 bases, J shed 0 bases, and the junction held 8 bases outside the gene matches. In DNA form, the CDR3 reads TGCGCCAGCAGCTTAAAAACGGGGGGGCCAAGCACAGATACGCAGTATTTT. Translated: CASSLKTGGPSTDTQYF.

This rearrangement joins TRBV7-6 to TRBJ1-6; D not certain. This CDR3 is built from 15 residues. Germline V CDR1 and CDR2: SGHVS, FNYEAQ. V was trimmed by 3 bases and J by 6 bases, leaving 12 bases between them. For the CDR3, the DNA is TGTGCCAGCAGCTTCCGGGATATGGGTAATTCACCCCTCCACTTT. It is translated as CASSFRDMGNSPLHF.

V is TRBV6-1 and J is TRBJ2-1, with 7 nucleotides matching TRBD1. The length of the CDR3 is 15 residues. Per the germline V gene, CDR1 is MNHNS and CDR2 is SASEGT. V shed 6 bases and J 4 bases; nucleotides not matched to a gene: 9. The DNA for the CDR3 is TGTGCCAGCAGCCTAACAGGGGCACGGTACAATGAGCAGTTCTTC. Its translation: CASSLTGARYNEQFF.

V gene TRBV7-2 combines with J gene TRBJ2-2, with 9 bases lining up with TRBD2. Germline assignment: CDR1 SGHTA and CDR2 FQGNSA. The V and J ends lost 1 base and 6 bases, in that order; junction bases with no gene match: 0. The CDR3 covers 14 residues. The CDR3 spells CASSLVAGAGELFF. CDR3 bases: TGTGCCAGCAGCTTAGTAGCGGGGGCCGGGGAGCTGTTTTTT.

This clone was counted a few times. V gene TRBV18 combines with J gene TRBJ2-5, with D perhaps TRBD1 (5 bases). The V end was cut by 3 bases, the J end by 1 base, with 15 bases between. The CDR3 consists of 16 residues. Looked up from germline, CDR1 is KGHSH and CDR2 is LQKENI. In nucleotides, the CDR3 is TGTGCCAGCTCACCGGGGCCCACAATCCGCCAAGAGACCCAGTACTTC. It is translated as CASSPGPTIRQETQYF.

The V gene is TRBV30, the J gene TRBJ2-2; possible D gene TRBD1, 6 bases. The germline CDR1 and CDR2 sequences are GTSNPN and SVGIG (reference sequence). The CDR3 covers 16 residues. Trimming removed 5 bases from V and 4 bases from J, with 20 bases in between. CDR3 sequence: CAWSVGHRIGTGELFF. The CDR3 DNA is TGTGCCTGGTCCGTGGGACATCGGATAGGCACCGGGGAGCTGTTTTTT.

J is TRBJ2-7 and V is TRBV6-5; 7 bases map to TRBD1. The V and J ends lost 4 bases and 4 bases, in that order; junction bases with no gene match: 7. The germline V gene has CDR1 MNHEY and CDR2 SVGAGI. The length of the CDR3 is 14 residues. The CDR3 protein is CASSSTTGRYEQYF. In DNA, the CDR3 is TGTGCCAGCAGTTCGACGACAGGGCGGTACGAGCAGTACTTC.

The genes are TRBV29-1 and TRBJ1-2; maybe TRBD1 (5 bases). The V and J ends lost 5 bases and 6 bases respectively, with 19 bases between them. The V gene's germline CDR1 is SQVTM and CDR2 ANQGSEA. CDR3 length equals 14 residues. The chain's CDR3 is CSVYLVRAEDGYTF. The CDR3 DNA reads TGCAGCGTTTATCTAGTCAGGGCTGAGGATGGCTACACCTTC.

The chain links TRBV19 to TRBJ1-1; a possible D gene is TRBD1 (5 bases). Per germline, CDR1 LNHDA and CDR2 SQIVND (reference sequence). V lost 6 bases and J 2 bases, leaving 25 bases between the germline ends. This CDR3 has 18 residues. CDR3 nucleotides: TGTGCCAGTAGCCAAATGAAATTTCAGGGCAGCATCAACACTGAAGCTTTCTTT. Its translation is CASSQMKFQGSINTEAFF.

The rearrangement uses TRBV7-9 and TRBJ1-3; 7 bases agree with TRBD1. The germline V gene has CDR1 SEHNR and CDR2 FQNEAQ (reference sequence). The CDR3 spans 13 residues. The V segment lost 3 bases and the J segment 8 bases; nucleotides outside the gene matches: 4. CDR3 sequence (DNA): TGTGCCAGCAGCTTGTACCAGGGGGACACCATATATTTT. Translated: CASSLYQGDTIYF.

The count of this clone is one. V usage is TRBV19 and J usage is TRBJ1-1; no clear D gene. V was shortened by 2 bases and J by 0 bases, with 7 bases between the two germline ends. Per germline, CDR1 LNHDA and CDR2 SQIVND (reference sequence). This CDR3 is built from 14 residues. The CDR3 DNA follows: TGTGCCAGTAGTATAACGGGGATGAACACTGAAGCTTTCTTT. Amino acid sequence: CASSITGMNTEAFF.